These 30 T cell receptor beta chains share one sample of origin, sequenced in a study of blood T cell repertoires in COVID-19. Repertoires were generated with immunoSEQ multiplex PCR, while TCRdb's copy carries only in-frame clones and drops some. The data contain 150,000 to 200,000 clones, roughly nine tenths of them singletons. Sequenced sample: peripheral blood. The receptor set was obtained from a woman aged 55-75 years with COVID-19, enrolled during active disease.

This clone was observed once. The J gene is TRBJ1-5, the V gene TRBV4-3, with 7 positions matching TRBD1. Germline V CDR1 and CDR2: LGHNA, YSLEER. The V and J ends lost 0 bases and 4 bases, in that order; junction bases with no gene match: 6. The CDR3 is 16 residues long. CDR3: CASSQERQGANQPQHF. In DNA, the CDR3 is TGCGCCAGCAGCCAAGAAAGACAGGGAGCGAATCAGCCCCAGCATTTT.

The CDR3 region has the DNA TGTGCCAGCAGTGAAACCCCGGAGTTGGCTGGCTACACCTTC. Residues: CASSETPELAGYTF. The chain links TRBV2 to TRBJ1-2, with D unclear. The CDR3 is made up of 14 amino acids. Germline CDR1 reads SNHLY; CDR2 reads FYNNEI. Trimming took off 2 bases at V and 7 bases at J, with 14 bases between the two ends.

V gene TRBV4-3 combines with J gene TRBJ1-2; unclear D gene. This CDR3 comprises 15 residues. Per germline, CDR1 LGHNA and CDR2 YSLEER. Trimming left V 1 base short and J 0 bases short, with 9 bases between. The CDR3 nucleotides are TGCGCCAGCAGCCAAGGACATCCAACTAACTATGGCTACACCTTC. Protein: CASSQGHPTNYGYTF.

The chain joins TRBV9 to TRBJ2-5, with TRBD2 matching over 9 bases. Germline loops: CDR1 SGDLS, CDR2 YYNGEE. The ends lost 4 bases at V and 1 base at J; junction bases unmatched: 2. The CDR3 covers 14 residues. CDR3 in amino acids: CASSRGRAQETQYF. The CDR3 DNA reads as TGTGCCAGCAGCCGCGGGAGGGCCCAAGAGACCCAGTACTTC.

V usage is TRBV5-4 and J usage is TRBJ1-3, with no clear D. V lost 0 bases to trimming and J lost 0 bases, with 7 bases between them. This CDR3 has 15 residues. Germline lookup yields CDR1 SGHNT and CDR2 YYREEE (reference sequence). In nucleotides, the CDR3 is TGTGCCAGCAGCTTGGACAGAAGCTCTGGAAACACCATATATTTT. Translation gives CASSLDRSSGNTIYF.

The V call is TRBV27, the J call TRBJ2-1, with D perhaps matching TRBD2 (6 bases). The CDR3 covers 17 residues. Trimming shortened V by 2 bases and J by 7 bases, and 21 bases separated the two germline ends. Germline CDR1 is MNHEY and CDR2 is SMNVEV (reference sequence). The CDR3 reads CASSLPPVLGGINEQFF. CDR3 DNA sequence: TGTGCCAGCAGTTTACCCCCTGTTCTCGGAGGGATAAATGAGCAGTTCTTC.

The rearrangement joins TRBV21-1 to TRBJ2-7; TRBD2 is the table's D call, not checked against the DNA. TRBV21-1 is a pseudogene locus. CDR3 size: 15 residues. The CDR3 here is CASSKVNGAYNKKYF. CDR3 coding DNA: TGTGCCAGCAGCAAAGTTAACGGAGCCTATAATAAGAAGTACTTC.

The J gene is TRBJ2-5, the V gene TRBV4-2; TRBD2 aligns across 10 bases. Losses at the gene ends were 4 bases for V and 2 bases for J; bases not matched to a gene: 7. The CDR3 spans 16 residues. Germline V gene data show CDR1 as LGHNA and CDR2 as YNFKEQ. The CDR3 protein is CASSREPGLAQETQYF. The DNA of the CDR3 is TGTGCCAGCAGCCGAGAACCGGGACTAGCGCAAGAGACCCAGTACTTC.

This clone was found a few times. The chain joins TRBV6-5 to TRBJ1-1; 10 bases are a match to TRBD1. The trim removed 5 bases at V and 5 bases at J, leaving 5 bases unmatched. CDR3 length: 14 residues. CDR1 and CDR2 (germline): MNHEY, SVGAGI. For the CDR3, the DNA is TGTGCCAGCAGTACCCGGGACAGGGGTACTGAAGCTTTCTTT. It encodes CASSTRDRGTEAFF.

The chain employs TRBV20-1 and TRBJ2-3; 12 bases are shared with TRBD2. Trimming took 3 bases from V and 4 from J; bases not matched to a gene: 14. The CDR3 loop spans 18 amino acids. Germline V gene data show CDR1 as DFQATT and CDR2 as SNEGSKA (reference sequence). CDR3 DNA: TGCAGTGCTAGTCCCCTTACTAGCGGGAGGAGGAGGGCAGATACGCAGTATTTT. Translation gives CSASPLTSGRRRADTQYF.

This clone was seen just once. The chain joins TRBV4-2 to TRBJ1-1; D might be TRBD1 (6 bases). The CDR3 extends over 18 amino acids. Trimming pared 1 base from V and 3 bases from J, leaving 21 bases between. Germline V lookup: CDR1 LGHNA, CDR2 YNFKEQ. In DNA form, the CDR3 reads TGTGCCAGCAGCCAAGTATCAGACGCGGGGGCGGGGGACACTGAAGCTTTCTTT. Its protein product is CASSQVSDAGAGDTEAFF.

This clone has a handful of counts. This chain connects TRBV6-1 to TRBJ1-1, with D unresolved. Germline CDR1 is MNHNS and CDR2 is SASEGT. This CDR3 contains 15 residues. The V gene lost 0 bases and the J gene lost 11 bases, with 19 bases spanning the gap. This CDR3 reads CASSEAAVDLAGAFF. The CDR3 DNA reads TGTGCCAGCAGTGAAGCCGCTGTAGACTTGGCGGGGGCTTTCTTT.

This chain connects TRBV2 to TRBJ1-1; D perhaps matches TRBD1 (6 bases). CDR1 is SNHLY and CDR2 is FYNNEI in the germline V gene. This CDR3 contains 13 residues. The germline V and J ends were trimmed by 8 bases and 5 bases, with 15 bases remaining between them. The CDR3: CASGQHSLTEAFF. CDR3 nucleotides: TGTGCCAGCGGACAGCATTCCTTGACTGAAGCTTTCTTT.

The DNA for the CDR3 is TGTGCCAGCAGCAGGGGGCTAGCGGGGACCTCCTACAATGAGCAGTTCTTC. As protein: CASSRGLAGTSYNEQFF. The V call is TRBV5-6, the J call TRBJ2-1; 9 nucleotides agree with TRBD2. The germline V gene has CDR1 SGHDT and CDR2 YYEEEE. The CDR3 sequence is 17 residues long. With V trimmed by 4 bases and J by 0 bases, 8 bases remained unmatched. The full variable domain, in which reference TRBV5-6 and TRBJ2-1 provide the parts outside the CDR3, is DAGVTQSPTHLIKTRGQQVTLRCSPKSGHDTVSWYQQALGQGPQFIFQYYEEEERQRGNFPDRFSGHQFPNYSSELNVNALLLGDSALYLCASSRGLAGTSYNEQFFGPGTRLTVL.

As DNA, the CDR3 is TGTGCCAGCAGTTCCCACAGGGGGATCGACGAGCAGTACTTC. Translating gives CASSSHRGIDEQYF. The chain uses TRBV28 and TRBJ2-7; TRBD1 agrees at 8 bases. Germline values: CDR1 MDHEN, CDR2 SYDVKM. This CDR3 has 14 amino acids. J was trimmed by 5 bases and V by 4 bases; bases with no gene match: 7.

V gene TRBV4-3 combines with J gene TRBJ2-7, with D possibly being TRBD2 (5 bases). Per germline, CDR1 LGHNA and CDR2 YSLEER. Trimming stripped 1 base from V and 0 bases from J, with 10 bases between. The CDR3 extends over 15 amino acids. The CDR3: CASSQGGGGSYEQYF. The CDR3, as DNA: TGCGCCAGCAGCCAAGGTGGCGGAGGCTCCTACGAGCAGTACTTC.

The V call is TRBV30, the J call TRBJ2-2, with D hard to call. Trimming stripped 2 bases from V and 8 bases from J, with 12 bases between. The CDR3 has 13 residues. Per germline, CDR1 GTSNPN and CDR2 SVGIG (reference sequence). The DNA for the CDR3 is TGTGCCTGGAGTCTCGTGAGAGTTGGGGAGCTGTTTTTT. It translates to CAWSLVRVGELFF.

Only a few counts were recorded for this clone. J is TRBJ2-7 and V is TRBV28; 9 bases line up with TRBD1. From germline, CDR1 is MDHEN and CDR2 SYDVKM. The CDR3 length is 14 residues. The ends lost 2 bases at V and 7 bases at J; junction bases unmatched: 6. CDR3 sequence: CASSLPGTGREQYF. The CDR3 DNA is TGTGCCAGCAGTTTACCGGGGACAGGGCGTGAGCAGTACTTC.

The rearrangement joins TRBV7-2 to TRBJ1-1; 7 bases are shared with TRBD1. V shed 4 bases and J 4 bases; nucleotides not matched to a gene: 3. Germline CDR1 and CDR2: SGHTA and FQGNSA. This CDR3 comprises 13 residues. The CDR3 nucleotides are TGTGCCAGCAGCTCGACAGGGTCCACTGAAGCTTTCTTT. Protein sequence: CASSSTGSTEAFF. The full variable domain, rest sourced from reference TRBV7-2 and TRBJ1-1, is GAGVSQSPSNKVTEKGKDVELRCDPISGHTALYWYRQSLGQGLEFLIYFQGNSAPDKSGLPSDRFSAERTGGSVSTLTIQRTQQEDSAVYLCASSSTGSTEAFFGQGTRLTVV.

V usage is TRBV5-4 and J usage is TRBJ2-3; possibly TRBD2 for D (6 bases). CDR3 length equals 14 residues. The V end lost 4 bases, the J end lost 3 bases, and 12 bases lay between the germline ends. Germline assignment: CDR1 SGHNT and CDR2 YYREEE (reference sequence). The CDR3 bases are TGTGCCAGCAGCCGGGACTTCAAAACAGATACGCAGTATTTT. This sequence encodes CASSRDFKTDTQYF.

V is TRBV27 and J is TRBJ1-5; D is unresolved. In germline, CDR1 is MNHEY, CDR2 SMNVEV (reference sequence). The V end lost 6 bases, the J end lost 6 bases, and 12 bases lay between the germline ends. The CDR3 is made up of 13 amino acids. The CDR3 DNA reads TGTGCCAGCAGCCCGGGAACGGTTCAGCCCCAGCATTTT. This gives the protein CASSPGTVQPQHF.

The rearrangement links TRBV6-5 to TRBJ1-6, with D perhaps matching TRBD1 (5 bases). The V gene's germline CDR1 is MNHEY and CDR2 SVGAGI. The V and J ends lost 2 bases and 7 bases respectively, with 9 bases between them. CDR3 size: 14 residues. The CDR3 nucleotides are TGTGCCAGCAGTTACAGGGGTGTGAATTCACCCCTCCACTTT. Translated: CASSYRGVNSPLHF.

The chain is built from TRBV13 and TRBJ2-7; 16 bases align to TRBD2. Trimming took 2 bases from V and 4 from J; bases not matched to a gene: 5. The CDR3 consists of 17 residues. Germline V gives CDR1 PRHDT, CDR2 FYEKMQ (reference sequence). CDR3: CASSLKGLAGGQYEQYF. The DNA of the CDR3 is TGTGCCAGCAGCTTAAAGGGACTAGCGGGAGGGCAGTACGAGCAGTACTTC.

For the CDR3, the DNA is TGTGCCAGCAGCTTATACAGGGGGAGTGAACGCAATCAGCCCCAGCATTTT. It is translated as CASSLYRGSERNQPQHF. V is TRBV7-2 and J is TRBJ1-5; 8 bases map to TRBD1. The CDR3 loop spans 17 amino acids. Germline CDR1 reads SGHTA; CDR2 reads FQGNSA. The trim removed 2 bases at V and 2 bases at J, leaving 8 bases unmatched.

The CDR3 protein is CASTPLANSHNEQFF. In nucleotides, the CDR3 is TGTGCCAGCACCCCTCTTGCGAATTCTCACAATGAGCAGTTCTTC. The gene calls are TRBV5-8 and TRBJ2-1; D call uncertain. Germline loops: CDR1 SGHTS, CDR2 YDEGEE. Trimming pared 6 bases from V and 5 bases from J, leaving 18 bases between. This CDR3 is built from 15 residues. Using reference TRBV5-8 and TRBJ2-1 for the parts outside the CDR3, the full variable domain is EAGVTQSPTHLIKTRGQQATLRCSPISGHTSVYWYQQALGLGLQFLLWYDEGEERNRGNFPPRFSGRQFPNYSSELNVNALELEDSALYLCASTPLANSHNEQFFGPGTRLTVL.

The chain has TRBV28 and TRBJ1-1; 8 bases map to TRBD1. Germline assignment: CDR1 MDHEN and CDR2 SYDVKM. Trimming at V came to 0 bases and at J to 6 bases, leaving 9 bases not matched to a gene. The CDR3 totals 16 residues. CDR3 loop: CASSLWWKDRDSEAFF. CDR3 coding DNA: TGTGCCAGCAGTTTATGGTGGAAGGACAGGGACTCTGAAGCTTTCTTT.

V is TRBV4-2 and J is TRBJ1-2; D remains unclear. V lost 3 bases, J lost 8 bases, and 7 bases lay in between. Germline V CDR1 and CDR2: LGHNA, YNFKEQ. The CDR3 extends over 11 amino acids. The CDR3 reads CASSQAGGYTF. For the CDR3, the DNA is TGTGCCAGCAGCCAGGCAGGCGGCTACACCTTC.

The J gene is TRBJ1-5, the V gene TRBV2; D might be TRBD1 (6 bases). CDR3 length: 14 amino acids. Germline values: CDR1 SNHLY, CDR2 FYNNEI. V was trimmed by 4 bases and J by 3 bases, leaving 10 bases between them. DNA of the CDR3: TGTGCCAGCAGTGCGACAGGAGACAATCAGCCCCAGCATTTT. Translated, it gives CASSATGDNQPQHF.

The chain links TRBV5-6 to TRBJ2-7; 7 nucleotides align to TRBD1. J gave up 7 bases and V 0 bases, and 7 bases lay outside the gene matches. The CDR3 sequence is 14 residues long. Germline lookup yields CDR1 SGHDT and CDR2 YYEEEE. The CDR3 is CASSLGQGVKEQYF. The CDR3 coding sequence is TGTGCCAGCAGCTTGGGTCAGGGGGTCAAGGAGCAGTACTTC.

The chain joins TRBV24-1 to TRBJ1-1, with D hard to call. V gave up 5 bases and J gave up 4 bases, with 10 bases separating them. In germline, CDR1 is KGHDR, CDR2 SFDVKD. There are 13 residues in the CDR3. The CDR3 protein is CATSVSGATEAFF. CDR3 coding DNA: TGTGCCACCAGTGTCAGTGGTGCCACTGAAGCTTTCTTT.